These 30 T cell receptor beta chains were all obtained from the same sample, sequenced in a study of breast tumors, draining lymph nodes, adjacent tissues. Axillary draining lymph nodes of breast cancer patients supplied the node samples. Using its own MiXCR run on the multiplex PCR reads, TCRdb lists one record per CDR3 protein. There are over 200,000 distinct CDR3 sequences in the sample; approximately 31% occur only once, and approximately 1.5% lies in the top ten. The specimen was axillary lymph node tissue. The receptors derive from a female donor with breast cancer. Some clones in this sample may be carry-over from other donors' samples.

Note on this clonotype: A read error may account for a junction end that differs from germline. The chain is built from TRBV24-1 and TRBJ2-7; 8 positions match TRBD1. The germline V gene encodes CDR1 KGHDR and CDR2 SFDVKD. This CDR3 has 12 amino acids. CDR3 region: CATSTGAGEQCF. As DNA, the CDR3 is TGTGCCACTTCGACAGGGGCCGGCGAGCAGTGCTTC.

The V gene is TRBV7-9, the J gene TRBJ1-4; no clear D gene. There are 12 residues in the CDR3. Between the trimmed V and J ends, which lost 5 bases and 5 bases, there was a span of 6 bases. Looked up from germline, CDR1 is SEHNR and CDR2 is FQNEAQ (reference sequence). CDR3 loop: CASSTRNEKLFF. CDR3 coding DNA: TGTGCCAGCAGCACGAGGAATGAAAAACTGTTTTTT.

This clonotype was counted many times. The chain employs TRBV12-3 or TRBV12-4 and TRBJ2-2; D is undetermined. The CDR3 loop spans 14 amino acids. Trimming removed 9 bases at V and 4 bases at J, with 15 bases between. CDR3 DNA: TGTGCCAGTCAGTTACTCGGCACCACCGGGGAGCTGTTTTTT. It translates to CASQLLGTTGELFF.

This clonotype showed up many times. The rearrangement uses TRBV19 and TRBJ1-5; D is unresolved. CDR3 length: 15 amino acids. V shed 7 bases and J shed 0 bases, with 13 bases lying between them. From germline, CDR1 is LNHDA and CDR2 SQIVND (reference sequence). The chain's CDR3 is CASTRTTISNQPQHF. Written as DNA, the CDR3 is TGTGCCAGTACCCGGACCACTATTAGCAATCAGCCCCAGCATTTT.

There are many counts of this clonotype. This rearrangement joins TRBV2 to TRBJ1-5; D may be TRBD1 (5 bases). Looked up from germline, CDR1 is SNHLY and CDR2 is FYNNEI. CDR3 length: 15 amino acids. Between the trimmed V and J ends, which lost 6 bases and 4 bases, there was a span of 16 bases. The CDR3 nucleotides read TGTGCCAGCAGAGCGGCGGGACTAATTAATCAGCCCCAGCATTTT. Translating it yields CASRAAGLINQPQHF.

CDR3 loop: CASSRGTGTGSPLHF. As DNA, the CDR3 is TGTGCCAGCAGCCGGGGGACAGGGACAGGATCACCCCTCCACTTT. The rearrangement links TRBV5-6 to TRBJ1-6, with 9 bases fitting TRBD1. V shed 4 bases, J shed 10 bases, and the junction held 9 bases outside the gene matches. Germline V gene sequence: CDR1 SGHDT, CDR2 YYEEEE. The CDR3 loop spans 15 amino acids.

Many counts were recorded for this clonotype. The V gene is TRBV20-1, the J gene TRBJ2-5; 9 bases match TRBD1. Germline loops: CDR1 DFQATT, CDR2 SNEGSKA (reference sequence). CDR3 length: 17 residues. After removal of 0 bases from V and 5 bases from J, the junction contained 13 bases not matched to a gene. CDR3 amino acids: CSARDLGGQGGWETQYF. CDR3 nucleotide sequence: TGCAGTGCTAGAGATTTGGGGGGACAGGGTGGATGGGAGACCCAGTACTTC.

This clonotype showed up just a few times. V and J are TRBV6-5 and TRBJ1-1; TRBD1 aligns across 8 bases. Per germline, CDR1 MNHEY and CDR2 SVGAGI. This CDR3 region has 14 residues. Trimming removed 6 bases from V and 2 bases from J; junction bases left unmatched: 5. The CDR3: CASRPDRGNTEAFF. The DNA for the CDR3 is TGTGCCAGCAGGCCCGACAGGGGTAACACTGAAGCTTTCTTT.

There are many counts of this clonotype. Germline is not matched at one junction end, which may reflect a read error. This chain uses TRBV5-8 with TRBJ1-5; the D is unclear. This CDR3 region has 15 residues. Germline V lookup: CDR1 SGHTS, CDR2 YDEGEE. The CDR3 nucleotides are TGTGCCCGCAGTCGGCTCGGGCAGGCACCTCAGCCCCAGCATTTT. Its protein is CARSRLGQAPQPQHF.

In regard to this clonotype: One end of the junction does not line up with germline, which may come from a read error. The chain carries TRBV27 and TRBJ2-5; D unresolved. The CDR3 contains 15 residues. Germline V lookup: CDR1 MNHEY, CDR2 SMNVEV (reference sequence). CDR3 coding DNA: TGTGCCAGCAGGTTATCCCCTACCCTGGTAGAGACCCAGTACTTC. Its translation: CASRLSPTLVETQYF.

Comment on this clonotype: One base away lies a much larger clone, so this may be a sequencing read error. The chain joins TRBV6-6 to TRBJ2-1, with D maybe TRBD2 (5 bases). There are 14 residues in the CDR3. CDR1 MNHNY and CDR2 SVGAGI come from the germline V gene (reference sequence). V was trimmed by 5 bases and J by 6 bases, leaving 14 bases between them. The CDR3 DNA is TGTGCCAGCAGTCACGGTATAGGGAGCAATGAGCAGTTCTTC. Protein: CASSHGIGSNEQFF.

The DNA of the CDR3 is TGTGCCAGCAGTGACGCAGGTCGAGGCGAGCAGTACTTC. This codes for CASSDAGRGEQYF. The chain uses TRBV2 and TRBJ2-7, with unresolved D. The CDR3 spans 13 residues. The V gene's germline CDR1 is SNHLY and CDR2 FYNNEI. Trimming pared 3 bases from V and 6 bases from J, leaving 12 bases between.

This clonotype was detected many times. This clone may be a read error of a much larger clone one base away. This rearrangement joins TRBV7-8 to TRBJ2-6; D may be TRBD2 (7 bases). Germline values: CDR1 SGHVS, CDR2 FQNEAQ. The CDR3 runs 15 residues. CDR3 sequence: CASSRDGGGANVLPF. The CDR3 region has the DNA TGTGCCAGCAGCCGGGATGGGGGGGGGGCCAACGTCCTGCCTTTC.

In regard to this clonotype: This sequence may be a read error, since a much larger clone differs from it by one base. This chain links TRBV5-1 with TRBJ2-2; D is perhaps TRBD1 or TRBD2 (5 bases each). CDR1 is SGHRS and CDR2 is YFSETQ in the germline V gene. The length of the CDR3 is 13 residues. The CDR3, as DNA: TGCGCCAGCAGCTACTACAATACCGGGGACCTGTTTTTT. This encodes CASSYYNTGDLFF.

The sample holds many counts of this clonotype. This rearrangement joins TRBV30 to TRBJ2-3, with 8 bases that match TRBD2. This CDR3 contains 14 residues. CDR1 GTSNPN and CDR2 SVGIG come from the germline V gene (reference sequence). The V and J ends lost 2 bases and 1 base, in that order; junction bases with no gene match: 2. CDR3 residues: CAWSNGRGTDTQYF. The CDR3 bases are TGTGCCTGGAGTAACGGGAGGGGCACAGATACGCAGTATTTT.

This clonotype has a count of ten or more. The gene calls are TRBV7-3 and TRBJ2-1; 7 nucleotides line up with TRBD2. The CDR3 consists of 15 residues. The ends lost 5 bases at V and 9 bases at J; junction bases unmatched: 13. The germline gives CDR1 SGHTA, CDR2 FQGTGA. The CDR3 DNA reads TGTGCCAGCAGCCAAGGGCCGACTAGCAGTTCTGAGCAGTTCTTC. It specifies CASSQGPTSSSEQFF. The complete variable domain, with remaining parts taken from reference TRBV7-3 and TRBJ2-1, reads GAGVSQTPSNKVTEKGKYVELRCDPISGHTALYWYRQSLGQGPEFLIYFQGTGAADDSGLPNDRFFAVRPEGSVSTLKIQRTERGDSAVYLCASSQGPTSSSEQFFGPGTRLTVL.

This clonotype occurred many times. V gene TRBV11-3 combines with J gene TRBJ2-1; 9 bases fit TRBD2. V trimming: 5 bases; J trimming: 5 bases; junction bases outside the gene matches: 7. Germline V gene lookup returns CDR1 SGHNT and CDR2 YENEEA. The CDR3 spans 15 residues. The CDR3 loop is CASSPRTSVNNEQFF. CDR3 DNA: TGTGCCAGCAGCCCCCGGACTAGCGTCAACAATGAGCAGTTCTTC.

This clonotype was recorded at least ten times. The chain is built from TRBV9 and TRBJ2-2; D is uncertain. The CDR3 is made up of 13 amino acids. V was clipped by 0 bases and J by 3 bases, with 3 bases between them. Germline CDR1 is SGDLS and CDR2 is YYNGEE. Written as DNA, the CDR3 is TGTGCCAGCAGCGTAGCACACACCGGGGAGCTGTTTTTT. Amino acids: CASSVAHTGELFF.

This clonotype showed up just a few times. The chain recombines TRBV6-5 with TRBJ2-5; TRBD2 agrees at 11 bases. The CDR3 is 17 amino acids. CDR1 is MNHEY, CDR2 SVGAGI, per germline. Germline trimming cut 5 bases from V and 2 bases from J; bases unmatched to any gene: 10. This CDR3 is CASSDYRLAGLQETQYF. CDR3 nucleotide sequence: TGTGCCAGCAGTGATTATAGACTAGCGGGACTACAAGAGACCCAGTACTTC.

At least ten counts were recorded for this clonotype. The chain links TRBV19 to TRBJ2-1; perhaps TRBD2 as D (6 bases). Trimming shortened V by 3 bases and J by 11 bases, and 8 bases separated the two germline ends. The CDR3 consists of 11 residues. Per germline, CDR1 LNHDA and CDR2 SQIVND (reference sequence). CDR3 residues: CASSISGQQFF. CDR3 sequence (DNA): TGTGCCAGTAGTATTAGCGGACAGCAGTTCTTC.

This clonotype was observed many times. The gene calls are TRBV19 and TRBJ2-1, with unresolved D. Deletions cut 7 bases from V and 4 bases from J, with 14 bases between. The CDR3 spans 14 residues. In germline, CDR1 is LNHDA, CDR2 SQIVND (reference sequence). The CDR3: CASKAANPYNEQFF. The CDR3 DNA reads as TGTGCCAGTAAGGCGGCCAACCCGTACAATGAGCAGTTCTTC.

This clonotype was detected many times. The chain is built from TRBV7-8 and TRBJ2-7; 9 bases agree with TRBD1. Losses at the gene ends were 1 base for V and 6 bases for J; bases not matched to a gene: 10. The CDR3 contains 16 residues. The germline V gene encodes CDR1 SGHVS and CDR2 FQNEAQ. Here the CDR3 DNA reads TGTGCCAGCAGCTTAGTGTGGGGACAGGGCTCGATCGAGCAGTACTTC. Amino acids: CASSLVWGQGSIEQYF.

In nucleotides, the CDR3 is TGTGCTAGTGGGGACAGGGGACTAGCGGGAGGCGAGACCCAGTACTTC. Translation: CASGDRGLAGGETQYF. The chain employs TRBV12-5 and TRBJ2-5; 15 bases are a match to TRBD2. The V and J ends lost 6 bases and 5 bases, in that order; junction bases with no gene match: 7. This CDR3 is built from 16 residues. Germline V gene sequence: CDR1 LGHNT, CDR2 FRNRAP.

This clonotype was detected a few times. Here the CDR3 reads CASSPGTGANQPQHF. The CDR3 DNA follows: TGTGCCAGCAGCCCCGGGACAGGGGCCAATCAGCCCCAGCATTTT. V gene TRBV11-2 combines with J gene TRBJ1-5, with 10 bases aligning to TRBD1. Germline loops: CDR1 SGHAT, CDR2 FQNNGV. J lost 3 bases, V lost 5 bases, and 4 bases had no gene match. The CDR3 length is 15 residues.

As for this clonotype: The CDR3 does not close with the conserved phenylalanine or tryptophan, likely indicating a read error. This chain links TRBV6-6 with TRBJ1-3; D not resolved. The CDR3 runs to 15 residues. Per the germline V gene, CDR1 is MNHNY and CDR2 is SVGAGI (reference sequence). The CDR3 is CAISDVGSSGNTIYA. The CDR3 region has the DNA TGTGCCATCAGTGACGTCGGCAGCTCTGGAAACACCATATATGCT.

The rearrangement uses TRBV20-1 and TRBJ2-2; TRBD2 agrees at 8 bases. The J segment lost 5 bases and the V segment lost 3 bases, leaving 8 bases of the junction unmatched. The V gene's germline CDR1 is DFQATT and CDR2 SNEGSKA (reference sequence). This CDR3 has 15 residues. For the CDR3, the DNA is TGCAGTGCTAGTGACCAGCGGGAGTGGACCGGGGAGCTGTTTTTT. The encoded protein is CSASDQREWTGELFF.

The chain has TRBV7-2 and TRBJ2-3; D not resolved. Germline-derived CDR1 and CDR2 are SGHTA and FQGNSA. The CDR3 has 11 residues. V lost 5 bases, J lost 8 bases, and 8 bases lay in between. As DNA, the CDR3 is TGTGCCAGCAGCCCCAACGGTACGCAGTATTTT. Amino acid sequence: CASSPNGTQYF.

The chain links TRBV6-1 to TRBJ2-1; 10 bases agree with TRBD2. The CDR3 extends over 16 amino acids. With V trimmed by 5 bases and J by 8 bases, 12 bases remained unmatched. From germline, CDR1 is MNHNS and CDR2 SASEGT. CDR3 sequence (DNA): TGTGCCAGCAGTCCGCTACAAGCGGGAGGGTGGGATGAGCAGTTCTTC. It encodes CASSPLQAGGWDEQFF.

This sequence joins TRBV19 and TRBJ1-6; D uncertain. Germline loops: CDR1 LNHDA, CDR2 SQIVND (reference sequence). Trimming removed 7 bases from V and 7 bases from J, with 11 bases in between. The CDR3 is made up of 13 amino acids. This CDR3 reads CASTSGMNSPLHF. As DNA, the CDR3 is TGTGCCAGTACCTCTGGTATGAATTCACCCCTCCACTTT.

This chain links TRBV29-1 with TRBJ1-1, with 8 bases fitting TRBD1. Trimming at V came to 6 bases and at J to 0 bases, leaving 12 bases not matched to a gene. Germline lookup yields CDR1 SQVTM and CDR2 ANQGSEA. The CDR3 is 16 residues long. The CDR3 region is CSVRGGTGIMNTEAFF. The CDR3 bases are TGCAGCGTCCGGGGGGGGACAGGAATCATGAACACTGAAGCTTTCTTT.